The entry below describes one T cell receptor (beta chain). The data stem from a study of blood T cell repertoires in COVID-19. Study-level information: Whether acute or convalescent, the COVID-19 samples came from the United States, Italy and Spain. T cells, B-cell-depleted T cells, or PBMCs provided the cDNA or gDNA that served as material.

Germline V gene lookup returns CDR1 LGHDT and CDR2 YNNKEL (reference sequence). Trimming cost V 0 bases and J 2 bases; bases outside gene matches: 15. The CDR3 length is 19 residues. Study processing details: Quantification of nucleated cells was approximated via reference gene primer amplification. TCRdb keeps only in-frame clones here, not all; method: immunoSEQ multiplex PCR. V, J and clone size are taken as reported in that table, and D and trimming were inferred from the DNA itself. The table lists around 60,000 clones, 75% to 90% of them singletons. Enrollment of patients from Seattle took place during active infection, with longitudinal follow-up.

This sequence was found in a woman aged 60-75 years with COVID-19, enrolled during active disease. Input material: peripheral blood. The genes are TRBV3-1 (or the pseudogene TRBV3-2) and TRBJ1-2; 7 bases line up with TRBD1. The DNA for the CDR3 is TGTGCCAGCAGCCAAGATTGGGGGCAGGGGGAGTTCCGGAACTATGGCTACACCTTC. It translates to CASSQDWGQGEFRNYGYTF.